This entry lists 16 T cell receptor beta chains sequenced from one sample in a study of shared clonotypes between healthy human individuals. Assay: immunoSEQ multiplex PCR; the TCRdb copy retains only in-frame clones and omits some. This sample has 2 million to 2.5 million clones; under 95% occur once, and the top ten carry 0.37%. Sequencing used naive CD4+ T cells from PBMCs. This sample's subset: CD45RA+ positively selected. Source of these receptors: a man aged 18 to 30 in good health. Some clones in this sample may be carry-over from other donors' samples.

CDR3 DNA: TGTGCCAGCAGCAACCCACCCGGGACAGGGATCACCGGGGAGCTGTTTTTT. As protein: CASSNPPGTGITGELFF. This chain connects TRBV7-3 to TRBJ2-2; 9 bases line up with TRBD1. Germline V gene data show CDR1 as SGHTA and CDR2 as FQGTGA. V was pared by 5 bases and J by 4 bases, with 11 bases of the junction left unmatched. This CDR3 comprises 17 residues.

V usage is TRBV27 and J usage is TRBJ2-7; 11 nucleotides match TRBD2. The germline CDR1 and CDR2 sequences are MNHEY and SMNVEV (reference sequence). The CDR3 loop spans 16 amino acids. With 1 base clipped from V and 7 bases from J, the junction kept 9 bases outside the gene matches. The CDR3 loop is CASSLFGTSGWREQYF. The DNA for the CDR3 is TGTGCCAGCAGTTTATTTGGGACTAGCGGCTGGAGGGAGCAGTACTTC.

This clone was observed a single time. The chain is built from TRBV9 and TRBJ2-1, with 9 bases identical to TRBD2. CDR3 length: 15 residues. CDR1 is SGDLS and CDR2 is YYNGEE in the germline V gene. V lost 3 bases and J lost 3; bases outside the gene matches: 4. The CDR3 loop is CASSETSGYYNEQFF. The DNA of the CDR3 is TGTGCCAGCAGCGAAACTAGCGGGTACTACAATGAGCAGTTCTTC. Full variable domain (outside the CDR3, taken from reference TRBV9 and TRBJ2-1): DSGVTQTPKHLITATGQRVTLRCSPRSGDLSVYWYQQSLDQGLQFLIQYYNGEERAKGNILERFSAQQFPDLHSELNLSSLELGDSALYFCASSETSGYYNEQFFGPGTRLTVL.

As for this clone: Other DNA sequences in this sample translate to the same CDR3. The chain has TRBV28 and TRBJ2-7, with 9 bases identical to TRBD1. Unmatched junction bases numbered 7, after V lost 3 bases and J lost 4 bases. The CDR3 is 15 amino acids. Per the germline V gene, CDR1 is MDHEN and CDR2 is SYDVKM. CDR3 residues: CASSLGGTGSYEQYF. The CDR3 DNA reads TGTGCCAGCAGTTTGGGTGGGACAGGGTCTTACGAGCAGTACTTC.

The gene calls are TRBV28 and TRBJ2-3; the D gene is possibly TRBD2 (6 bases). The length of the CDR3 is 17 residues. The V end lost 7 bases, the J end lost 2 bases, and 22 bases lay between the germline ends. Germline V gene sequence: CDR1 MDHEN, CDR2 SYDVKM. The CDR3 loop reads CASNIRYSGLATDTQYF. DNA for the CDR3: TGTGCCAGCAACATCCGATATTCGGGACTTGCCACAGATACGCAGTATTTT.

The V gene is TRBV7-8, the J gene TRBJ1-2, with 8 bases that match TRBD1. V gave up 1 base and J gave up 0 bases; unmatched junction bases: 7. Germline loops: CDR1 SGHVS, CDR2 FQNEAQ. The CDR3 extends over 17 amino acids. The CDR3 spells CASSLVTGGTSNYGYTF. Here the CDR3 DNA reads TGTGCCAGCAGCTTAGTAACAGGGGGAACTTCTAACTATGGCTACACCTTC. The variable domain in full, with the rest retrieved from reference TRBV7-8 and TRBJ1-2, is GAGVSQSPRYKVAKRGQDVALRCDPISGHVSLFWYQQALGQGPEFLTYFQNEAQLDKSGLPSDRFFAERPEGSVSTLKIQRTQQEDSAVYLCASSLVTGGTSNYGYTFGSGTRLTVV.

This chain connects TRBV5-4 to TRBJ2-7; D possibly corresponds to TRBD1 (5 bases). This CDR3 region has 14 residues. V was clipped by 4 bases and J by 0 bases, with 11 bases between them. Germline CDR1 is SGHNT and CDR2 is YYREEE (reference sequence). The CDR3 loop is CASSLSTASYEQYF. As DNA, the CDR3 is TGTGCCAGCAGCCTATCGACAGCCTCCTACGAGCAGTACTTC.

The genes are TRBV27 and TRBJ2-1, with D unresolved. The ends were cut back, 5 bases at V and 2 bases at J, with 13 bases in the middle. The CDR3 totals 15 residues. Germline V gene data show CDR1 as MNHEY and CDR2 as SMNVEV (reference sequence). In DNA form, the CDR3 reads TGTGCCAGCAGTCACTCTATAGGAACCTACAATGAGCAGTTCTTC. It is translated as CASSHSIGTYNEQFF.

This sequence joins TRBV28 and TRBJ2-5, with D hard to call. V gave up 8 bases and J gave up 5 bases, with 15 bases separating them. The CDR3 length is 13 residues. Per the germline V gene, CDR1 is MDHEN and CDR2 is SYDVKM. The CDR3 coding sequence is TGTGCCAGCCAGCCATGGTCCGGGGAGACCCAGTACTTC. This codes for CASQPWSGETQYF.

Concerning this clone itself: Other nucleotide sequences from this sample produce the same CDR3. The V gene is TRBV18, the J gene TRBJ2-7; D gene ambiguous. V lost 0 bases and J lost 4, with 7 bases in between. This CDR3 is 13 amino acids long. Germline assignment: CDR1 KGHSH and CDR2 LQKENI. The CDR3 DNA reads TGTGCCAGCTCACCACCCTCCCATTACGAGCAGTACTTC. This encodes CASSPPSHYEQYF.

The CDR3 loop reads CASSLEGTGLHF. The CDR3 DNA sequence: TGTGCCAGCAGTTTAGAGGGAACAGGACTCCACTTT. V usage is TRBV28 and J usage is TRBJ1-6, with a possible D match to TRBD1 (5 bases). CDR1 is MDHEN, CDR2 SYDVKM, per germline. The CDR3 sequence is 12 residues long. Trimming left V 2 bases short and J 16 bases short, with 12 bases between.

This CDR3 is CASSLGRGQPGFEQYF. The CDR3 DNA sequence: TGTGCCAGCAGCTTAGGTCGAGGACAGCCCGGTTTCGAGCAGTACTTC. The V call is TRBV7-9, the J call TRBJ2-7; D possibly corresponds to TRBD1 (6 bases). The CDR3 is 16 residues long. V was trimmed by 1 base and J by 6 bases, leaving 19 bases between them. Germline CDR1 reads SEHNR; CDR2 reads FQNEAQ (reference sequence).

To note about this clone: This sample includes further DNA sequences coding for the same CDR3. The chain joins TRBV5-1 to TRBJ2-7; TRBD1 matches 12 bases. V was pared by 4 bases and J by 5 bases, with 4 bases of the junction left unmatched. This CDR3 is 14 amino acids long. Germline-derived CDR1 and CDR2 are SGHRS and YFSETQ. CDR3 nucleotides: TGCGCCAGCAGCACGGGACAGGGGGCCCACGAGCAGTACTTC. The encoded protein is CASSTGQGAHEQYF.

The chain has TRBV28 and TRBJ2-1, with TRBD2 matching 12 bases. Trimming cost V 5 bases and J 0 bases; bases outside gene matches: 11. Germline values: CDR1 MDHEN, CDR2 SYDVKM. The CDR3 consists of 19 residues. CDR3 sequence: CASSTSLAGGRPSYNEQFF. The CDR3 region has the DNA TGTGCCAGCAGTACAAGTCTAGCGGGAGGGCGACCCTCCTACAATGAGCAGTTCTTC.

This clone showed up just once. The chain joins TRBV5-4 to TRBJ2-3, with TRBD1 as a possible D gene (6 bases). The germline V and J ends were trimmed by 4 bases and 2 bases, with 14 bases remaining between them. This CDR3 has 15 residues. Germline V gene sequence: CDR1 SGHNT, CDR2 YYREEE (reference sequence). The CDR3 protein is CASSPAGVVTDTQYF. The CDR3 DNA reads as TGTGCCAGCAGCCCGGCAGGGGTGGTCACAGATACGCAGTATTTT.

The genes are TRBV28 and TRBJ1-4; D not certain. Trimming left V 8 bases short and J 4 bases short, with 20 bases between. The germline V gene has CDR1 MDHEN and CDR2 SYDVKM. CDR3 length: 16 residues. The CDR3 coding sequence is TGTGCCAGCCGCAGTTTATCAACAGACCTTAATGAAAAACTGTTTTTT. It translates to CASRSLSTDLNEKLFF.